This T cell receptor (beta chain) came from a study of shared clonotypes between healthy human individuals. General study findings and limits: Though the depth was large, rarefaction showed that sorted-subset sequencing was incomplete. Naive subsets, compared against memory subsets, generally had larger estimated richness values. A handful of donors had roughly 5.2% of their naive CD4 clonotypes in common.

This CDR3 comprises 17 residues. Germline CDR1 reads MNHEY; CDR2 reads SMNVEV (reference sequence). The V end lost 4 bases, the J end lost 0 bases, and 13 bases lay between the germline ends. The assay was run at deep level. TCRdb's table, derived via immunoSEQ multiplex PCR, lists solely in-frame clones and lacks some. The sample shows 740,000 or so clones, more than 70% of them seen only once. Notes on this clone: Its antigen is not known.

This TCR was sampled from a woman aged 25 to 39 in good health. Sequencing used memory CD4+ T cells sorted from blood. The subset: CD45RA-negative fraction. The gene calls are TRBV27 and TRBJ2-6; a weak D match, TRBD1 (6 bases). CDR3 protein: CASSSQGLGSGANVLTF. The DNA of the CDR3 is TGTGCCAGCAGTTCACAGGGTTTGGGCTCTGGGGCCAACGTCCTGACTTTC.